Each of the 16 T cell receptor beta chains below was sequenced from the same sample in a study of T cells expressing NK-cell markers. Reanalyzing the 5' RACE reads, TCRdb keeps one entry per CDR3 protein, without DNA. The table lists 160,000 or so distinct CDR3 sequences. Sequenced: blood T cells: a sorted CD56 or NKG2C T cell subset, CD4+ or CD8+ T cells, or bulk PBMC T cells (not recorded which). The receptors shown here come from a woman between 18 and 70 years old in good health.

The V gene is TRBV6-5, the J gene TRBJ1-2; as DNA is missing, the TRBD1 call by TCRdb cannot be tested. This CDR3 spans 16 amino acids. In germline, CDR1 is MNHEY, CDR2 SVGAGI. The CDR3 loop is CASSWALTEFNYGYTF.

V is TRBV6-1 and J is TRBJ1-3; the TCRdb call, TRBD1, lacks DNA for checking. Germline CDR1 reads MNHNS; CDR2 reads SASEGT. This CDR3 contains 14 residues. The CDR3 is CASTRGYAGNTIYF.

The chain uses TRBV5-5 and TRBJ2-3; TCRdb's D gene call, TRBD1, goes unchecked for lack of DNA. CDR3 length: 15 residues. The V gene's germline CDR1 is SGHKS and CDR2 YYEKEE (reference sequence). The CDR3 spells CASSLTYRGGDTQYF.

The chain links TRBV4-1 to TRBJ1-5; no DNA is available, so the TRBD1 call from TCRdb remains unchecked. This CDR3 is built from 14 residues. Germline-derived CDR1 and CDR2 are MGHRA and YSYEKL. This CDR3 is CASSQGQNNQPQHF.

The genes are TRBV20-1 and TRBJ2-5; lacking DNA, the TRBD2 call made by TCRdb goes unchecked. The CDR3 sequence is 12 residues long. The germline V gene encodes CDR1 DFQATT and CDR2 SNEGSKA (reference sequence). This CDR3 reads CSARTMVETQYF.

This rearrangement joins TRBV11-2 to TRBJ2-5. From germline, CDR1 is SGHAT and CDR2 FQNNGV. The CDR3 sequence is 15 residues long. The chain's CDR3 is CASSLVFYTGETQYF.

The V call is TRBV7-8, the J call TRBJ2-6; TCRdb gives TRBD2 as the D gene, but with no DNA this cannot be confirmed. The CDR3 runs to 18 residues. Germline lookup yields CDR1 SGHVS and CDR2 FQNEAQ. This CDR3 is CASSLWTSGSSGANVLTF.

This chain's CDR3 is CASSLMAGGYNEQFF. The rearrangement uses TRBV5-1 and TRBJ2-1; the TCRdb call, TRBD2, lacks DNA for checking. The CDR3 is 15 residues long. Germline lookup yields CDR1 SGHRS and CDR2 YFSETQ.

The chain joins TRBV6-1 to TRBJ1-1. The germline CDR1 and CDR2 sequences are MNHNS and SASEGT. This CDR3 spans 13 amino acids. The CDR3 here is CASSRQGYTEAFF.

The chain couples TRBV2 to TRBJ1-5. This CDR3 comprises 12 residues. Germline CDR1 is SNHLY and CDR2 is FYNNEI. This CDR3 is CASNLGYQPQHF.

The CDR3 region is CASSPDTVNTEAFF. V and J are TRBV7-3 and TRBJ1-1. The CDR3 has 14 amino acids. The germline V gene has CDR1 SGHTA and CDR2 FQGTGA.

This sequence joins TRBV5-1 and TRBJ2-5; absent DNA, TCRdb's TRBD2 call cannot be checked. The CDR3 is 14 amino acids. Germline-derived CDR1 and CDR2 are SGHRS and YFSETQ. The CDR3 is CASSLGRAQETQYF.

The CDR3 region is CASSLLGTGELFF. V and J are TRBV5-5 and TRBJ2-2. The CDR3 has 13 amino acids. Germline CDR1 and CDR2: SGHKS and YYEKEE (reference sequence). The variable domain in full, with the rest retrieved from reference TRBV5-5 and TRBJ2-2, is DAGVTQSPTHLIKTRGQQVTLRCSPISGHKSVSWYQQVLGQGPQFIFQYYEKEERGRGNFPDRFSARQFPNYSSELNVNALLLGDSALYLCASSLLGTGELFFGEGSRLTVL.

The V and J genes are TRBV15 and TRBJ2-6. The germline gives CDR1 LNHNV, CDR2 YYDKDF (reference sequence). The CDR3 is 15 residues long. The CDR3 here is CATSRGNAGANVLTF.

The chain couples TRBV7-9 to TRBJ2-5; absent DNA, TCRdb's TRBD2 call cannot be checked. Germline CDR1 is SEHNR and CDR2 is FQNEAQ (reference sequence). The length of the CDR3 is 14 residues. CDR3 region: CASSSLGPWETQYF.

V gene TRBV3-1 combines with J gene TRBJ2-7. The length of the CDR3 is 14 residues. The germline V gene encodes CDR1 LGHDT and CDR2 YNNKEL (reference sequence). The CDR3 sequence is CASSQAGVLNEQYF.